This passage covers 10 T cell receptor beta chains from one sample sequenced in a study of blood T cell repertoires in COVID-19. The table came from immunoSEQ multiplex PCR; TCRdb's copy has only in-frame clones and leaves some out. The sample includes approximately 280,000 clones, approximately 80% of them seen just once. The source material was PBMCs or T cells enriched from blood (not recorded which). The receptors derive from a man between 40 and 49 years old who had been exposed to COVID-19.

The CDR3 region has the DNA TGTGCCAGCAGCCAAGACGCGGTGCAGCCCCAGCATTTT. It yields the protein CASSQDAVQPQHF. The chain employs TRBV3-1 (or the pseudogene TRBV3-2) and TRBJ1-5; D unclear. Germline V CDR1 and CDR2: LGHDT, YNNKEL (reference sequence). Trimming pared 0 bases from V and 7 bases from J, leaving 7 bases between. The CDR3 is 13 residues long.

J is TRBJ1-1 and V is TRBV29-1; D possibly corresponds to TRBD1 (6 bases). Germline loops: CDR1 SQVTM, CDR2 ANQGSEA. V was shortened by 4 bases and J by 2 bases, with 17 bases between the two germline ends. The CDR3 sequence is 15 residues long. This CDR3 reads CSVGALGGGNTEAFF. In nucleotides, the CDR3 is TGCAGCGTTGGAGCCCTAGGGGGGGGTAACACTGAAGCTTTCTTT.

The chain couples TRBV3-1 (or the pseudogene TRBV3-2) to TRBJ1-6, with 7 bases fitting TRBD1. The CDR3 is 14 residues long. Germline values: CDR1 LGHDT, CDR2 YNNKEL (reference sequence). V lost 4 bases to trimming and J lost 9 bases; unmatched junction nucleotides: 6. Here the CDR3 reads CASSLGTVSSPLHF. As DNA, the CDR3 is TGTGCCAGCAGCCTCGGGACAGTGAGTTCACCCCTCCACTTT.

This clone was detected only a few times. The rearrangement joins TRBV19 to TRBJ1-4; possibly TRBD1 for D (5 bases). CDR1 is LNHDA and CDR2 is SQIVND in the germline V gene (reference sequence). This CDR3 is 17 amino acids long. V was clipped by 4 bases and J by 8 bases, with 23 bases between them. CDR3 protein: CASSTAKDSPHLEKLFF. CDR3 DNA sequence: TGTGCCAGTAGTACCGCGAAAGACAGTCCCCACCTAGAAAAACTGTTTTTT.

This clone is a singleton in its sample. The rearrangement uses TRBV5-1 and TRBJ2-1; possibly TRBD2 for D (7 bases). The CDR3 has 15 amino acids. Trimming shortened V by 0 bases and J by 4 bases, and 11 bases separated the two germline ends. Per germline, CDR1 SGHRS and CDR2 YFSETQ. The CDR3 nucleotides read TGCGCCAGCAGCTTGGGCGGGGGCGATTACAATGAGCAGTTCTTC. Translation: CASSLGGGDYNEQFF. Variable domain in full (rest from reference TRBV5-1 and TRBJ2-1): KAGVTQTPRYLIKTRGQQVTLSCSPISGHRSVSWYQQTPGQGLQFLFEYFSETQRNKGNFPGRFSGRQFSNSRSEMNVSTLELGDSALYLCASSLGGGDYNEQFFGPGTRLTVL.

The rearrangement joins TRBV23-1 to TRBJ2-5, with D tentatively TRBD1 (5 bases). TRBV23-1 belongs to the ORF category, with a function that is uncertain. This CDR3 contains 15 residues. The germline V and J ends were trimmed by 6 bases and 1 base, with 15 bases remaining between them. CDR3 bases: TGCGCCAGCAGCCTGGACATCCGAGTCCAAGAGACCCAGTACTTC. Its protein is CASSLDIRVQETQYF.

The chain uses TRBV5-4 and TRBJ2-7; D unresolved. The V gene lost 3 bases and the J gene lost 7 bases, with 8 bases spanning the gap. Germline V gives CDR1 SGHNT, CDR2 YYREEE (reference sequence). CDR3 length equals 11 residues. The CDR3 loop reads CASSWAAEQYF. The CDR3, as DNA: TGTGCCAGCAGCTGGGCCGCAGAGCAGTACTTC.

The chain recombines TRBV4-2 with TRBJ2-3; TRBD1 might be the D (6 bases). The CDR3 covers 17 residues. V lost 4 bases to trimming and J lost 1 base, with 18 bases between them. Germline assignment: CDR1 LGHNA and CDR2 YNFKEQ. CDR3 sequence: CASSRGGATGGTDTQYF. The CDR3 coding sequence is TGTGCCAGCAGCCGAGGGGGAGCGACAGGAGGCACAGATACGCAGTATTTT.

The chain employs TRBV29-1 and TRBJ2-7; D call uncertain. Trimming cost V 4 bases and J 2 bases, with 6 bases left between them. The CDR3 has 11 residues. Germline V gene sequence: CDR1 SQVTM, CDR2 ANQGSEA. This CDR3 is CSVAGAYEQYF. CDR3 DNA: TGCAGCGTTGCTGGAGCCTACGAGCAGTACTTC.

This clone came up once. The V gene is TRBV5-1, the J gene TRBJ1-2; TRBD1 might be the D (6 bases). The CDR3 sequence is 15 residues long. Trimming took 1 base from V and 7 from J, leaving 17 bases between them. CDR1 and CDR2 from the germline V gene are SGHRS and YFSETQ. CDR3 region: CASSLNNRAGVGYTF. CDR3 bases: TGCGCCAGCAGCTTGAATAATAGGGCAGGGGTTGGCTACACCTTC.